These 25 T cell receptor beta chains originate from one sample sequenced in a study of blood T cell repertoires in COVID-19. The repertoire was sequenced with immunoSEQ multiplex PCR; TCRdb's copy has only in-frame clones and lacks some. Of hundreds of thousands of clones in the sample, roughly 86% were seen once. The sequenced material came from peripheral blood. The receptors stem from a woman in her twenties or thirties who had recovered from COVID-19.

The V and J genes are TRBV13 and TRBJ2-7; possibly TRBD1 for D (6 bases). V was pared by 1 base and J by 2 bases, with 12 bases between. Germline CDR1 PRHDT, CDR2 FYEKMQ (reference sequence). The CDR3 has 15 amino acids. The CDR3 spells CASSLASQGPYEQYF. The DNA for the CDR3 is TGTGCCAGCAGCTTAGCGTCACAGGGCCCCTACGAGCAGTACTTC.

The chain couples TRBV27 to TRBJ2-3; D gene uncertain. In germline, CDR1 is MNHEY, CDR2 SMNVEV (reference sequence). Trimming pared 2 bases from V and 5 bases from J, leaving 8 bases between. The length of the CDR3 is 13 residues. CDR3 DNA sequence: TGTGCCAGCAGTTTACGCCGACTAGATACGCAGTATTTT. Protein product: CASSLRRLDTQYF.

This sequence joins TRBV7-6 and TRBJ2-2; D possibly corresponds to TRBD1 (5 bases). Germline V lookup: CDR1 SGHVS, CDR2 FNYEAQ. The ends were cut back, 6 bases at V and 1 base at J, with 15 bases in the middle. The CDR3 has 16 residues. DNA for the CDR3: TGTGCCAGCAGATCGACCTGGCAGGGGAACACCGGGGAGCTGTTTTTT. It encodes CASRSTWQGNTGELFF.

The rearrangement uses TRBV4-2 and TRBJ1-1; tentatively, D is TRBD1 (6 bases). V was trimmed by 0 bases and J by 7 bases, leaving 12 bases between them. This CDR3 is 14 amino acids long. CDR1 and CDR2 (germline): LGHNA, YNFKEQ. In DNA form, the CDR3 reads TGTGCCAGCAGCCAAGATAGGGGGATAGGTGAAGCTTTCTTT. Its translation is CASSQDRGIGEAFF.

This clone was found a few times. Here the CDR3 DNA reads TGTGCCAGTAAGAAAACGGACAGGGGTTATTCCGGTGAGCAGTTCTTC. Amino acids: CASKKTDRGYSGEQFF. The chain has TRBV19 and TRBJ2-1, with 9 bases lining up with TRBD1. The CDR3 totals 16 residues. After removal of 7 bases from V and 9 bases from J, the junction contained 16 bases not matched to a gene. The germline CDR1 and CDR2 sequences are LNHDA and SQIVND (reference sequence).

The gene calls are TRBV7-3 and TRBJ2-2; 14 bases are a match to TRBD2. Looked up from germline, CDR1 is SGHTA and CDR2 is FQGTGA. The CDR3 consists of 18 residues. After removal of 2 bases from V and 1 base from J, the junction contained 3 bases not matched to a gene. The CDR3 DNA follows: TGTGCCAGCAGCTTATGGACTAGCGGGGGGAAGAACACCGGGGAGCTGTTTTTT. Translated: CASSLWTSGGKNTGELFF.

The chain employs TRBV3-1 (or the pseudogene TRBV3-2) and TRBJ1-1, with D unresolved. There are 13 residues in the CDR3. In germline, CDR1 is LGHDT, CDR2 YNNKEL (reference sequence). The ends were cut back, 1 base at V and 3 bases at J, with 6 bases in the middle. In nucleotides, the CDR3 is TGTGCCAGCAGCCAAGGAGATTACACTGAAGCTTTCTTT. Its translation is CASSQGDYTEAFF.

The chain links TRBV19 to TRBJ2-2; possible D gene TRBD1, 6 bases. Germline assignment: CDR1 LNHDA and CDR2 SQIVND (reference sequence). V lost 4 bases and J lost 8, with 14 bases in between. CDR3 length equals 14 residues. Written as DNA, the CDR3 is TGTGCCAGTAGTAGGGGACAAAATAGTGGGGAGCTGTTTTTT. This sequence encodes CASSRGQNSGELFF.

The chain couples TRBV19 to TRBJ1-5, with TRBD1 as a possible D gene (6 bases). The CDR3 consists of 14 residues. V was trimmed by 3 bases and J by 7 bases, leaving 13 bases between them. Germline V lookup: CDR1 LNHDA, CDR2 SQIVND (reference sequence). DNA of the CDR3: TGTGCCAGTAGTATTGCGGGGGGCCGACAGCCCCAGCATTTT. This translates into CASSIAGGRQPQHF.

The chain combines TRBV20-1 with TRBJ2-7; weak D call: TRBD1 (6 bases). This CDR3 spans 14 amino acids. Trimming took 3 bases from V and 7 from J, leaving 19 bases between them. CDR1 and CDR2 (germline): DFQATT, SNEGSKA (reference sequence). The CDR3 loop is CSASFAAGDREQYF. CDR3 coding DNA: TGCAGTGCTAGTTTCGCGGCAGGGGATAGGGAGCAGTACTTC.

This clone was seen only once. The chain joins TRBV6-6 to TRBJ2-2; 7 bases fit TRBD2. With V trimmed by 6 bases and J by 6 bases, 4 bases remained unmatched. The germline CDR1 and CDR2 sequences are MNHNY and SVGAGI (reference sequence). The CDR3 extends over 13 amino acids. In nucleotides, the CDR3 is TGTGCCAGCAGCAAGACTAGCCCCGGGGAGCTGTTTTTT. Protein product: CASSKTSPGELFF.

The CDR3 coding sequence is TGTGCCAGCAGGAGGGTTCCCTATGGCTACACCTTC. Encoded protein: CASRRVPYGYTF. This chain links TRBV27 with TRBJ1-2; D is ambiguous. V was trimmed by 6 bases and J by 4 bases, leaving 9 bases between them. CDR3 size: 12 residues. Germline V lookup: CDR1 MNHEY, CDR2 SMNVEV (reference sequence).

V gene TRBV28 combines with J gene TRBJ2-7; D uncertain. Between the trimmed V and J ends, which lost 6 bases and 7 bases, there was a span of 22 bases. Per germline, CDR1 MDHEN and CDR2 SYDVKM. The CDR3 consists of 15 residues. The CDR3 region has the DNA TGTGCCAGCAGACCCCCCAACGACATGCGACGGGAGCAGTACTTC. This encodes CASRPPNDMRREQYF. Full variable domain (outside the CDR3, taken from reference TRBV28 and TRBJ2-7): DVKVTQSSRYLVKRTGEKVFLECVQDMDHENMFWYRQDPGLGLRLIYFSYDVKMKEKGDIPEGYSVSREKKERFSLILESASTNQTSMYLCASRPPNDMRREQYFGPGTRLTVT.

The rearrangement joins TRBV27 to TRBJ1-4; D is perhaps TRBD1 (6 bases). CDR3 size: 13 residues. Trimming took 5 bases from V and 8 from J, leaving 12 bases between them. In germline, CDR1 is MNHEY, CDR2 SMNVEV (reference sequence). CDR3: CASSLLGQEKLFF. As DNA, the CDR3 is TGTGCCAGCAGTCTCTTGGGACAAGAAAAACTGTTTTTT.

The chain combines TRBV9 with TRBJ1-2, with TRBD1 matching over 7 bases. Germline V lookup: CDR1 SGDLS, CDR2 YYNGEE. The CDR3 extends over 14 amino acids. Trimming removed 2 bases from V and 5 bases from J; junction bases left unmatched: 6. CDR3 in amino acids: CASSVGGGEYGYTF. The CDR3 DNA is TGTGCCAGCAGCGTTGGAGGGGGCGAATATGGCTACACCTTC.

Regarding this clone: Other DNA sequences within the sample encode an identical CDR3. The chain recombines TRBV9 with TRBJ2-2; unclear D gene. Trimming shortened V by 3 bases and J by 5 bases, and 8 bases separated the two germline ends. CDR1 is SGDLS and CDR2 is YYNGEE in the germline V gene. CDR3 length: 13 amino acids. The CDR3 region has the DNA TGTGCCAGCAGCGCACTGACTACCGGGGAGCTGTTTTTT. Amino acid sequence: CASSALTTGELFF.

The J gene is TRBJ2-3, the V gene TRBV11-2; D uncertain. This CDR3 is 16 amino acids long. Germline values: CDR1 SGHAT, CDR2 FQNNGV. Trimming removed 1 base from V and 1 base from J, with 12 bases in between. The CDR3 sequence is CASSLGGSRGTDTQYF. In DNA form, the CDR3 reads TGTGCCAGCAGCTTAGGAGGCTCCCGGGGCACAGATACGCAGTATTTT.

The chain combines TRBV24-1 with TRBJ2-1; D gene ambiguous. Looked up from germline, CDR1 is KGHDR and CDR2 is SFDVKD. V was cut by 7 bases and J by 8 bases, with 11 bases left in between. The CDR3 is made up of 12 amino acids. The CDR3 DNA reads as TGTGCCACCAGCGACCCTAGAGATGAGCAGTTCTTC. Residues: CATSDPRDEQFF.

This clone was counted once. This chain joins TRBV6-7 and TRBJ1-5, with 7 positions matching TRBD1. TRBV6-7 is an ORF; its function is uncertain. With V trimmed by 10 bases and J by 3 bases, 9 bases remained unmatched. The CDR3 spans 14 residues. The CDR3 here is CAILQQGYNQPQHF. CDR3 nucleotides: TGTGCCATCCTCCAACAGGGGTACAATCAGCCCCAGCATTTT.

This sequence joins TRBV9 and TRBJ2-7; weak D call: TRBD2 (7 bases). Trimming took 4 bases from V and 5 from J, leaving 19 bases between them. The CDR3 runs 15 residues. CDR1 is SGDLS, CDR2 YYNGEE, per germline. CDR3 amino acids: CASSPEGGGDNEQYF. In DNA form, the CDR3 reads TGTGCCAGCAGCCCCGAGGGAGGGGGTGATAACGAGCAGTACTTC.

J is TRBJ1-1 and V is TRBV6-6; 11 positions match TRBD1. Losses at the gene ends were 6 bases for V and 11 bases for J; bases not matched to a gene: 14. The germline V gene has CDR1 MNHNY and CDR2 SVGAGI (reference sequence). CDR3 length: 15 amino acids. Written as DNA, the CDR3 is TGTGCCAGCAGCCACACCGGGACAGGGGGTGGGGGTGCTTTCTTT. This codes for CASSHTGTGGGGAFF.

The rearrangement links TRBV2 to TRBJ2-5, with TRBD1 matching over 8 bases. The germline gives CDR1 SNHLY, CDR2 FYNNEI. J gave up 1 base and V 6 bases, and 7 bases lay outside the gene matches. The CDR3 is made up of 15 amino acids. Written as DNA, the CDR3 is TGTGCCAGCAGGGTGACAGGGGCCGTCCAAGAGACCCAGTACTTC. Translated: CASRVTGAVQETQYF.

The chain is built from TRBV4-1 and TRBJ1-5, with TRBD1 as a possible D gene (5 bases). The CDR3 runs to 14 residues. Germline V gives CDR1 MGHRA, CDR2 YSYEKL. The ends were cut back, 0 bases at V and 7 bases at J, with 10 bases in the middle. The CDR3 spells CASSQESGWQPQHF. DNA of the CDR3: TGCGCCAGCAGCCAAGAATCAGGGTGGCAGCCCCAGCATTTT.

This clone was counted once. The chain recombines TRBV12-5 with TRBJ2-7; TRBD1 is a possible D gene (5 bases). The V end was cut by 5 bases, the J end by 6 bases, with 11 bases between. This CDR3 has 12 residues. Germline V gene lookup returns CDR1 LGHNT and CDR2 FRNRAP. As DNA, the CDR3 is TGTGCTAGTGGTCCCGACAGAGTCGAGCAGTACTTC. Its protein is CASGPDRVEQYF.

The chain has TRBV5-4 and TRBJ2-3; 13 nucleotides line up with TRBD2. CDR1 and CDR2 (germline): SGHNT, YYREEE (reference sequence). The V gene end was trimmed by 4 bases and the J gene end by 4 bases; junction bases not matched to a gene: 6. The length of the CDR3 is 16 residues. The CDR3, as DNA: TGTGCCAGCAGCACCCGGACTAGCGGGGGCGCAGATACGCAGTATTTT. As protein: CASSTRTSGGADTQYF.